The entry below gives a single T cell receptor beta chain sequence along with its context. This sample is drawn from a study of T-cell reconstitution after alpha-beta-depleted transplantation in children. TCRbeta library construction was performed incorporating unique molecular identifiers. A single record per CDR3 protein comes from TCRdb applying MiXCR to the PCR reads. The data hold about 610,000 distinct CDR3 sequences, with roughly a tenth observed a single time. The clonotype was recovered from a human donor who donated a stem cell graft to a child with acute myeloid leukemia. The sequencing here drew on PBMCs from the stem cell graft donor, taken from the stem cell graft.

CDR3 amino acids: CASSYSPEFSYEQYF. The CDR3 region has the DNA TGTGCCAGCAGTTACTCGCCCGAATTCTCCTACGAGCAGTACTTC. The chain couples TRBV6-5 to TRBJ2-7, with D unresolved. Deletions cut 0 bases from V and 0 bases from J, with 9 bases between. The CDR3 totals 15 residues. Germline V gives CDR1 MNHEY, CDR2 SVGAGI.